The rows below give T cell receptor beta chains drawn from one sample of a study of blood T cells in healthy people across ages. TCRdb used MiXCR to reprocess the 5' RACE reads, holding one entry per CDR3 protein. The sample records 600,000 to 900,000 distinct CDR3 sequences, roughly 25% being singletons. The same specimen was also included in a second study, on T cells of mothers and their children.

The sample was blood. These TCRs come from a boy aged 5-17 years in good health. The CDR3 runs from the conserved cysteine through the conserved F or W. The D gene is left open where the match is weak. A row's size may be missing; if present it is once, few, many or a size class.

j_gene | v_gene | d_gene | abundance | CDR3nt | CDR3aa
TRBJ1-1 | TRBV6-5 | . | . | TGTGCCAGCGTTGGGGGGAACACTGAAGCTTTCTTT | CASVGGNTEAFF
TRBJ2-7 | TRBV24-1 | TRBD1 | . | TGTGCCACCAGTGATTCGGACAGGGTAGGCTCCTACGAGCAGTACTTC | CATSDSDRVGSYEQYF
TRBJ2-3 | TRBV7-9 | TRBD2 | few | TGTGCCAGCCAAAGCGGGGGGAACACAGATACGCAGTATTTT | CASQSGGNTDTQYF
TRBJ2-1 | TRBV5-8 | . | . | TGTGCATCCAGGCGAAAAATCGTCGTCAATGAGCAGTTCTTC | CASRRKIVVNEQFF
TRBJ2-5 | TRBV2 | TRBD2 | . | TGTGCCAGCACTGCAGCTAGCGGGGGGCCGGAGACCCAGTACTTC | CASTAASGGPETQYF
TRBJ2-7 | TRBV6-1 | TRBD1 | few | TGTGCCAGCAGTCGCCCCGGGACAGGGGGCCGGCGCGAGCAGTACTTC | CASSRPGTGGRREQYF
TRBJ1-2 | TRBV5-1 | . | few | TGCGCCAGCAGCTTGGGGGGGGGCACCCTCTATGGCTACACCTTC | CASSLGGGTLYGYTF
TRBJ2-3 | TRBV3-1 | TRBD2 | few | TGTGCCAGCAGCATACGACTAGCGACGGATACGCAGTATTTT | CASSIRLATDTQYF
TRBJ2-1 | TRBV28 | . | . | TGTGCCAGCAGCAGGGGGGAACAGAGGTTCAATGAGCAGTTCTTC | CASSRGEQRFNEQFF
TRBJ1-4 | TRBV5-1 | TRBD1 | . | TGCGCCAGCAGCGGGGGACAGGCGAAAAATGAAAAACTGTTTTTT | CASSGGQAKNEKLFF
TRBJ2-1 | TRBV12-5 | . | few | TGTGCTAGTGGTCACCGGGCCCCGGGTCGCCACAATGAGCAGTTCTTC | CASGHRAPGRHNEQFF
TRBJ1-5 | TRBV5-1 | TRBD1 | . | TGCGCCAGCAGCCCGGGACAGGGCGGCAATCAGCCCCAGCATTTT | CASSPGQGGNQPQHF